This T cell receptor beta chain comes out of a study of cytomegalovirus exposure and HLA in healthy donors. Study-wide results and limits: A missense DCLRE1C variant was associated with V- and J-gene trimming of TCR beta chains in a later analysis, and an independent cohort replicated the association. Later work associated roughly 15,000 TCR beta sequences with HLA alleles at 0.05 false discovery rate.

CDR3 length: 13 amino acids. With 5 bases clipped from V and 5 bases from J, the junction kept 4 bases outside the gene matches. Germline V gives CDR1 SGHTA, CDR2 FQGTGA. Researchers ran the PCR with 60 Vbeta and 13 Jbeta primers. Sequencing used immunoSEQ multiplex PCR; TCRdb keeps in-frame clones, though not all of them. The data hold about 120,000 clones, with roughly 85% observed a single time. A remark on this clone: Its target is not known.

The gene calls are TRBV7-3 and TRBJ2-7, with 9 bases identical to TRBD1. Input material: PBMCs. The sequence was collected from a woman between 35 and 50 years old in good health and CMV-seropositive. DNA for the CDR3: TGTGCCAGCAGCCGATGGACAGGGGACGAGCAGTACTTC. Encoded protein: CASSRWTGDEQYF.